The clone carrying this TCR beta chain was seen more than once but under ten times. At the DNA level, this CDR3 is encoded by other sequences in the same sample as well. This CDR3 spans 13 amino acids. With 1 base removed from V and 4 bases from J, the gap between germline ends came to 7 bases. Profiling relied on immunoSEQ multiplex PCR, and the TCRdb table lists in-frame clones only, not all of them. The sample shows nearly 350,000 clones, around 91% of them seen only once. The sample belongs to a study of blood T cell repertoires in COVID-19. This sequence originates from a woman younger than 30 who had recovered from COVID-19. The chain combines TRBV12-3 or TRBV12-4 with TRBJ1-1, with D perhaps TRBD1 (5 bases). The sequenced material came from peripheral blood. CDR3 amino acids: CASSLGQGTEAFF. The CDR3, as DNA: TGTGCCAGCAGTTTAGGGCAGGGCACTGAAGCTTTCTTT.